A selection of T cell receptor beta chains follows, all from one sample in a study of T cell responses to AZD1222 COVID-19 vaccine. Sequenced by immunoSEQ multiplex PCR; TCRdb stores in-frame clones only, minus some. Of under 80,000 clones detected, under 90% appear once; the ten largest clones hold about 20%. The input for sequencing was peripheral blood, taken on day 0 of AZD1222 vaccination. Every receptor here comes from an adult in good health. CDR3s include the opening cysteine and the closing phenylalanine or tryptophan. Each record gives: clone size, D gene, V gene, J gene, CDR3 protein, CDR3 DNA. The D gene is left open where the match is weak. Clone size is shown for a subset of rows, as once, few, many or a class of expanded clone.

>.|.|TRBV7-3|TRBJ2-3
CASSREHPDTQYF
TGTGCCAGCAGCCGCGAGCACCCAGATACGCAGTATTTT
>.|TRBD1|TRBV19|TRBJ2-1
CASTQAPIQGIVYNEQFF
TGTGCCAGTACCCAGGCACCCATACAGGGGATCGTATACAATGAGCAGTTCTTC
>.|TRBD1|TRBV11-2|TRBJ2-7
CASSKPGTGGNEQYF
TGTGCCAGCAGTAAACCCGGGACAGGGGGCAACGAGCAGTACTTT
>.|TRBD2|TRBV24-1|TRBJ2-3
CATRGTSPNTQYF
TGTGCCACCAGGGGGACTAGCCCCAATACGCAGTATTTT
>few|.|TRBV6-5|TRBJ1-4
CASSYGYGGEKLFF
TGTGCCAGCAGTTACGGTTACGGAGGGGAAAAACTGTTTTTT
>.|.|TRBV28|TRBJ1-5
CASSQRGNNQPQHF
TGTGCCAGCAGCCAGCGGGGGAACAATCAGCCCCAGCATTTT
>.|TRBD1|TRBV5-5|TRBJ2-1
CASSSGQNYNEQFF
TGTGCCAGCAGCTCGGGACAGAATTACAATGAGCAGTTCTTC
>.|.|TRBV10-2|TRBJ1-2
CATKARTDYGYTF
TGCGCCACCAAAGCTCGGACGGACTATGGCTACACCTTC
>.|.|TRBV7-3|TRBJ1-3
CASSLGGSGNTIYF
TGTGCCAGCAGCTTAGGGGGATCTGGAAACACCATATATTTT
>.|TRBD2|TRBV6-5|TRBJ2-2
CASATSGNTGELFF
TGTGCCAGCGCAACTAGCGGGAACACCGGGGAGCTGTTTTTT
>.|.|TRBV12-3/TRBV12-4|TRBJ1-1
CAIMGVAFTEAFF
TGTGCCATCATGGGGGTGGCATTCACTGAAGCTTTCTTT
>.|.|TRBV28|TRBJ2-7
CASSISGAGPEQYF
TGTGCCAGCAGTATCTCTGGGGCCGGGCCCGAGCAGTACTTC
>.|TRBD2|TRBV24-1|TRBJ2-3
CATSDRPSGRTTDTQYF
TGTGCCACCAGTGATCGCCCTAGCGGGAGGACGACAGATACGCAGTATTTT
>few|.|TRBV19|TRBJ1-6
CASNPRDNSPLHF
TGTGCCAGTAACCCCAGGGACAATTCACCCCTCCACTTT
>.|TRBD1|TRBV28|TRBJ2-5
CASRRGRTGWGETQYF
TGTGCCAGCAGGAGGGGAAGGACAGGTTGGGGAGAGACCCAGTACTTC
>.|.|TRBV6-4|TRBJ1-5
CASSEDGNQPQHF
TGTGCCAGCAGTGAAGATGGGAATCAGCCCCAGCATTTT
>.|TRBD1|TRBV24-1|TRBJ1-5
CATSDPGGGNQPQHF
TGTGCCACCAGTGACCCAGGGGGAGGCAATCAGCCCCAGCATTTT
>.|.|TRBV29-1|TRBJ1-1
CSVSRATVLRGTEAFF
TGCAGCGTCTCTCGCGCGACAGTCCTTCGGGGGACTGAAGCTTTCTTT
>.|.|TRBV6-2/TRBV6-3|TRBJ1-5
CASSSGQPQHF
TGTGCCAGCAGTTCAGGTCAGCCCCAGCATTTT
>.|.|TRBV7-9|TRBJ1-1
CASSSGVVEAFF
TGTGCCAGCAGTTCAGGGGTGGTTGAAGCTTTCTTT
>.|.|TRBV30|TRBJ2-7
CAWTSSYEQYF
TGTGCCTGGACGTCTTCCTACGAGCAGTACTTC
>once|TRBD1|TRBV9|TRBJ2-7
CASSVESGGSYEQYF
TGTGCCAGCAGCGTAGAATCAGGGGGCTCCTACGAGCAGTACTTC
>.|.|TRBV2|TRBJ2-5
CASSSDLQETQYF
TGTGCCAGCAGTAGTGATCTACAAGAGACCCAGTACTTC
>.|.|TRBV5-4|TRBJ2-7
CASSLIGASPFWYF
TGTGCCAGCAGCTTGATCGGTGCCTCGCCGTTCTGGTACTTC
>.|.|TRBV6-5|TRBJ1-5
CASSLVRNQPQHF
TGTGCCAGCAGCTTAGTACGCAATCAGCCCCAGCATTTT
>.|.|TRBV9|TRBJ2-1
CASSVEVAYNEQFF
TGTGCCAGCAGCGTAGAGGTAGCATACAATGAGCAGTTCTTC
>.|TRBD2|TRBV11-2|TRBJ2-4
CASSPGGVGAKNIQYF
TGTGCCAGCAGCCCGGGGGGGGTTGGGGCCAAAAACATTCAGTACTTC
>.|.|TRBV5-6|TRBJ1-2
CASSSGRVWDGYGYTF
TGTGCCAGCAGCTCCGGACGGGTGTGGGATGGCTATGGCTACACCTTC
>.|.|TRBV19|TRBJ1-5
CASSFDPNSNQPQHF
TGTGCCAGTAGCTTTGACCCGAATAGCAATCAGCCCCAGCATTTT
>.|.|TRBV7-3|TRBJ1-3
CASSLTGGPGNTIYF
TGTGCCAGCAGCTTAACCGGGGGGCCTGGAAACACCATATATTTT
>.|.|TRBV7-2|TRBJ2-1
CASSLQDDSYNEQFF
TGTGCCAGCAGCCTACAGGATGACTCCTACAATGAGCAGTTCTTC
>.|.|TRBV10-3|TRBJ1-5
CAISVGGYQPQHF
TGTGCCATCAGTGTGGGCGGTTATCAGCCCCAGCATTTT
>once|TRBD1|TRBV6-2/TRBV6-3|TRBJ1-5
CASSSRGQGAGPQHF
TGTGCCAGCAGTTCCAGAGGACAGGGGGCGGGGCCCCAGCATTTT